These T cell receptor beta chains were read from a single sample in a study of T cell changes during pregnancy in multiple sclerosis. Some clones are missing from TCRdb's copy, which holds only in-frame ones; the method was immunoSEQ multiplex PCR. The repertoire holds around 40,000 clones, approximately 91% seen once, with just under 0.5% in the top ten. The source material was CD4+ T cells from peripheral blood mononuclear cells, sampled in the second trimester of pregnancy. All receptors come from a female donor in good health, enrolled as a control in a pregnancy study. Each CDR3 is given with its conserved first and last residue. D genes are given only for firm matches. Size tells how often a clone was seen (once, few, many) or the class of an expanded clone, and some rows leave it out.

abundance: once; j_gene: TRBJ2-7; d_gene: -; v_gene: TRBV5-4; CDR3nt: TGTGCCAGCAGCGCCAATCCGATAGATATTTACGAGCAGTACTTC; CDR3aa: CASSANPIDIYEQYF
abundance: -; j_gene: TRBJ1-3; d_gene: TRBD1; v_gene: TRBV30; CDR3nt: TGTGCCTGGATTAAGCCAGGGGGCCGCAGGAACACCATATATTTT; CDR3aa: CAWIKPGGRRNTIYF
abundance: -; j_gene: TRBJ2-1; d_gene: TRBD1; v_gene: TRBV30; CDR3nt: TGTGCCTGGGACCCGGGACAGGGTATTGGTGAGCAGTTCTTC; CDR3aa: CAWDPGQGIGEQFF
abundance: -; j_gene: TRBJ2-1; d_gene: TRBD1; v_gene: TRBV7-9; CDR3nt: TGTGCCAGCAGTCTTACAGGGGACTCCTACAATGAGCAGTTCTTC; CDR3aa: CASSLTGDSYNEQFF
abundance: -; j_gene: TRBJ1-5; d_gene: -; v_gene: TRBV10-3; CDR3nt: TGTGCCATCAGTGAAGGAGGCCTGAATCAGCCCCAGCATTTT; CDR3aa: CAISEGGLNQPQHF
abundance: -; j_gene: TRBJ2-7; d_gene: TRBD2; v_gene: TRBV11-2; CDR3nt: TGTGCCAGCAGCTTAGATCTGGCCCCTAGCGGGAGCTCCTACGAGCAGTACTTC; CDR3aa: CASSLDLAPSGSSYEQYF
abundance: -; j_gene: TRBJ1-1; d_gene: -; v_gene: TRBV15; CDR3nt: TGTGCCACCGGGGGCGGATGGAACACTGAAGCTTTCTTT; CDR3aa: CATGGGWNTEAFF
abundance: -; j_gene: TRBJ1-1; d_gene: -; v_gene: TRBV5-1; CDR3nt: TGCGCCAGCAGCTTGAGACTCGAGGGTTACACTGAAGCTTTCTTT; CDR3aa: CASSLRLEGYTEAFF
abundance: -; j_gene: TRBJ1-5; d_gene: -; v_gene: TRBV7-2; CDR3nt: TGTGCCAGCAGCTTAGGTGCGACAGGAGCTTATAGCAATCAGCCCCAGCATTTT; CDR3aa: CASSLGATGAYSNQPQHF
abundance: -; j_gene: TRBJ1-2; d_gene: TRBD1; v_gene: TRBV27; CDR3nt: TGTGCCAGCAGCCTTACCGACAGGGGGATCTATGGCTACACCTTC; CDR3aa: CASSLTDRGIYGYTF
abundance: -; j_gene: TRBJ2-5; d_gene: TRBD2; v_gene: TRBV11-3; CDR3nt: TGTGCCAGCACGTTATGGGGGACTAGTCAAGAGACCCAGTACTTC; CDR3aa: CASTLWGTSQETQYF
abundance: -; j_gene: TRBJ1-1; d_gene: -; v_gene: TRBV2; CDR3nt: TGTGCCAGCAGTGAAGGTAGAACAGCTCGGGGAGTGAACACTGAAGCTTTCTTT; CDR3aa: CASSEGRTARGVNTEAFF
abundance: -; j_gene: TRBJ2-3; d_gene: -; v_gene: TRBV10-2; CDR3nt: TGCGCCAGCAGGAGGGGGGGTGGAGATACGCAGTATTTT; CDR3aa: CASRRGGGDTQYF
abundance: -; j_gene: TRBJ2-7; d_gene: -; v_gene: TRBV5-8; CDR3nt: TGTGCCAGCAGCTTGGATCCATGGCAGGTAAACCACGAGCAGTACTTC; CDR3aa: CASSLDPWQVNHEQYF
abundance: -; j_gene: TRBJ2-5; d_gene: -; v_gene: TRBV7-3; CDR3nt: TGTGCCAGCGCCTTAGCGAACCAAGAGACCCAGTACTTC; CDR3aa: CASALANQETQYF
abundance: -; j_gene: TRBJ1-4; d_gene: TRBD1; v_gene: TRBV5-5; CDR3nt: TGTGCCAGCAGCTTGGGACACGCAGGGGGGAGTGAAAAACTGTTTTTT; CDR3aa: CASSLGHAGGSEKLFF
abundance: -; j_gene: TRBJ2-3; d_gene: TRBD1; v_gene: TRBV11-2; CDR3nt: TGTGCCAGCAGCCGGGACAGGGTCTATACGCAGTATTTT; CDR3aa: CASSRDRVYTQYF
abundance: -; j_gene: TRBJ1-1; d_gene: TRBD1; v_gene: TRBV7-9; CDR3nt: TGTGCCAGCAGAAGGACAGGGGGCACGATCGAACGGGGCACTGAAGCTTTCTTT; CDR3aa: CASRRTGGTIERGTEAFF
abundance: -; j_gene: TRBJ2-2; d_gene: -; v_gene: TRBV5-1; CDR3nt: TGCGCCAGCAGCTTTGGCCAGTCGAACACCGGGGAGCTGTTTTTT; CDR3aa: CASSFGQSNTGELFF
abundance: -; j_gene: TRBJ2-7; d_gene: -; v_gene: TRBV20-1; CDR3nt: TGCAGTGGAGGGGGACACTACGAGCAGTACTTC; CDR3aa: CSGGGHYEQYF
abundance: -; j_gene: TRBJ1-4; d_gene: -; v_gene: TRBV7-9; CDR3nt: TGTGCCAGCAGCCCGGCTGATGGGCGTGAAAAACTGTTTTTT; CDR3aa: CASSPADGREKLFF
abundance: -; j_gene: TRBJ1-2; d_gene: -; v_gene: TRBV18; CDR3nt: TGTGCCAGCTCACCGGACGGACTCTATGGCTACACCTTC; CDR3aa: CASSPDGLYGYTF
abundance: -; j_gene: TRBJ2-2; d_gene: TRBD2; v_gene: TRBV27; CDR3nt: TGTGCCAGCAGACAGTGGACTAGCGGGAGTACCGGGGAGCTGTTTTTT; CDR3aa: CASRQWTSGSTGELFF
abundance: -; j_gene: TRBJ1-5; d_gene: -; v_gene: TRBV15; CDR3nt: TGTGCCACCAGCAGAACGACAGGGCCCCAGCATTTT; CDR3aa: CATSRTTGPQHF
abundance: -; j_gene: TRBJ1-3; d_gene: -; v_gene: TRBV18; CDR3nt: TGTGCCAGCTCACCCCAGTCCTCCTCTGGAAACACCATATATTTT; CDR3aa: CASSPQSSSGNTIYF
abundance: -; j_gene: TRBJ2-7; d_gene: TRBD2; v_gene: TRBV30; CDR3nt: TGTGCCTGGAGTCGTTCCGCGGGTCGGAGCGGGGCCTCGGGGGAGCAGTACTTC; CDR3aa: CAWSRSAGRSGASGEQYF
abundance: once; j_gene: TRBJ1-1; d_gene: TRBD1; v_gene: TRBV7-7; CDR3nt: TGTGCTAGCAGTCATATAGACAGGGAGAACACTGAAGCTTTCTTT; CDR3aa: CASSHIDRENTEAFF
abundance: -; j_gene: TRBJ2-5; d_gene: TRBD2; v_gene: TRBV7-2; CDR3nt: TGTGCCAGCAGCTTTACTAGCGGAGAGACCCAGTACTTC; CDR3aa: CASSFTSGETQYF
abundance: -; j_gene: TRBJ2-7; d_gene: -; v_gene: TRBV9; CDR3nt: TGTGCCAGCAGCGAGGCCCCTAGGGGGTACGAGCAGTACTTC; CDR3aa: CASSEAPRGYEQYF
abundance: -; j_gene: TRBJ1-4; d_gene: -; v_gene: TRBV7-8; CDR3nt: TGTGCCAGCAGCTTAGGGGGGGACGAAAAACTGTTTTTT; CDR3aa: CASSLGGDEKLFF
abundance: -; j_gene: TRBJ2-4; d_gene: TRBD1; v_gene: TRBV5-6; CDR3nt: TGTGCCAGCAGCTTGCCGGGACAGCTAAACATTCAGTACTTC; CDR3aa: CASSLPGQLNIQYF
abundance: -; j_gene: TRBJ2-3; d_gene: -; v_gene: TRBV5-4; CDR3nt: TGTGCCAGCAGCTTGCGGGGTTTGGATACGCAGTATTTT; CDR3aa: CASSLRGLDTQYF
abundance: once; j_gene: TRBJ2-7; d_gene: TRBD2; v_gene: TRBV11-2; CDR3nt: TGTGCCAGCAGCCCACGGGCTAGCGGGCCCTCCTACGAGCAGTACTTC; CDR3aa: CASSPRASGPSYEQYF
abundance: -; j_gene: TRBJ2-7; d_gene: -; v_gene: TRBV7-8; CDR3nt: TGTGCCAGCAGCTTTCCGGGAGCAGGGCTAATTTTCGAGCAGTACTTC; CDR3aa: CASSFPGAGLIFEQYF
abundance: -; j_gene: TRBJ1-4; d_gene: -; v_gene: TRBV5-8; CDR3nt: TGTGCCAGCAGGCCCTCAGGGATCCGAACTAATGAAAAACTGTTTTTT; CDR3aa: CASRPSGIRTNEKLFF
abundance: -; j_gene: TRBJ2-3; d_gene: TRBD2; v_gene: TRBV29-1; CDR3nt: TGCAGCGTTGAAGATCGGAGCGGGGCCACAGATACGCAGTATTTT; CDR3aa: CSVEDRSGATDTQYF